This T cell receptor beta chain emerged from a study of CD8+CD57+ T cells in acquired aplastic anemia. In the study overall: DNA recovered from sorted CD4+ and CD8+ cells had a mean of about 3 ug. Findings of the study overall: Patients and healthy controls showed no significant CD8+ Simpson's diversity difference. Patients and controls shared roughly 28 CD8+ CDR3 sequences, which appeared highly expressed in patients and within their immunodominant clones.

The V end lost 1 base, the J end lost 7 bases, and 17 bases lay between the germline ends. Germline V gene data show CDR1 as LGHNA and CDR2 as YSLEER. CDR3 length equals 16 residues. Both TCR beta VDJ combination and CDR3 sequence profiling were carried out. Genomic DNA was the template for this profiling. TCRdb fed the reads into MiXCR, producing one record per CDR3 protein. The sample lists 200,000 or so distinct CDR3 sequences; around 65% were seen once. This clonotype was seen many times. No antigen is known for it. The sequence derives from a human donor with severe aplastic anemia or a healthy control (not recorded which). The sample comprised sorted CD4+, CD8+, or CD8+CD57+ T cells (not recorded which) from PBMCs. The chain uses TRBV4-3 and TRBJ1-3; D unresolved. CDR3 DNA sequence: TGCGCCAGCAGCCAAGGGACCCCTAACTCGGGCAACACCATATATTTT. It is translated as CASSQGTPNSGNTIYF.